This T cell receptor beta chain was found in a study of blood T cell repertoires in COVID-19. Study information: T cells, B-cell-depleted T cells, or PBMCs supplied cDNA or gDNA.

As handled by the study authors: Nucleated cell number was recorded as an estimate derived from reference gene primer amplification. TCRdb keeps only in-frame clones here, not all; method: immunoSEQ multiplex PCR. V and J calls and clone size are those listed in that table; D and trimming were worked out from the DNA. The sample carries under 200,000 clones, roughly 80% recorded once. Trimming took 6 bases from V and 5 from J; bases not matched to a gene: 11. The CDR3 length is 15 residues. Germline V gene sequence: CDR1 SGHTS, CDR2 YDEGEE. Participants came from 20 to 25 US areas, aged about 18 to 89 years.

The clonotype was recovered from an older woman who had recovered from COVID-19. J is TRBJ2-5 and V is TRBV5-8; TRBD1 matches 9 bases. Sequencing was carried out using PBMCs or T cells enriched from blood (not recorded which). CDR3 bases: TGTGCCAGCACCCAGGGGGACAGGGCGACGGAGACCCAGTACTTC. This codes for CASTQGDRATETQYF.